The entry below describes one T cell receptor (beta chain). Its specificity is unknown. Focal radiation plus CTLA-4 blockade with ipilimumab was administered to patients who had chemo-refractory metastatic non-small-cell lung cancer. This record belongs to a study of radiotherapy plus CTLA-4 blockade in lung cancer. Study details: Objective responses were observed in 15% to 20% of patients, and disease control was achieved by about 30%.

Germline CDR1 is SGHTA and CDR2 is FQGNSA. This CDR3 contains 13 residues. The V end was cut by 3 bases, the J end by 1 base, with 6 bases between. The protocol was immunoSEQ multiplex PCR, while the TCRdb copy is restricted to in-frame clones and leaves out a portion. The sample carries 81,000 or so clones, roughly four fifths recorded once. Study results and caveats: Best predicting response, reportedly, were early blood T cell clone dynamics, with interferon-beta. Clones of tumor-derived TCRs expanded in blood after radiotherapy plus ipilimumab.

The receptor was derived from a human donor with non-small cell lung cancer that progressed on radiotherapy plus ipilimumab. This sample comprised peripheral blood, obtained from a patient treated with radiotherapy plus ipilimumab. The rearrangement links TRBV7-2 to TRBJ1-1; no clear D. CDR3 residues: CASSLDPNTEAFF. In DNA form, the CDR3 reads TGTGCCAGCAGCTTGGACCCGAACACTGAAGCTTTCTTT.